The clone carrying this TCR beta chain was observed a single time. Its target is not known. Measured with immunoSEQ multiplex PCR; TCRdb has only the in-frame clones, and not every one. The repertoire holds about 73,000 clones, around 67% seen once, with around 2.1% in the top ten. This sample is part of a study of vaccination effects on CD4 cells after COVID-19. As for the study in general: Before any sequencing was done, the ViraFEST assay used viral peptide pools to expand antigen-specific CD4+ T cells. It was a median of 72 days after the second dose that post-vaccine samples were obtained.

Study results and caveats: Only a few convalescent patients and no early post-infection timepoints featured in the study.

When more than 9 days of culture had elapsed, CD4+ T cells were isolated. Of the BNT162b2 and mRNA-1273 vaccines, participants received two doses of one or the other. The study found no prior SARS-CoV-2 infection in the vaccine recipients, who tested negative for nucleocapsid antibodies. The CDR3 covers 14 residues. With 6 bases clipped from V and 4 bases from J, the junction kept 8 bases outside the gene matches. The germline CDR1 and CDR2 sequences are MNHEY and SVGAGI. The clonotype was recovered from a human donor who received a COVID-19 vaccine. The J gene is TRBJ1-2, the V gene TRBV6-5; TRBD1 matches at 7 bases. This specimen was CD4+ T cells from PBMCs cultured without peptide, taken after COVID-19 vaccination. The CDR3 loop reads CASSGTANIYGYTF. CDR3 nucleotide sequence: TGTGCCAGCAGCGGGACAGCCAACATCTATGGCTACACCTTC.